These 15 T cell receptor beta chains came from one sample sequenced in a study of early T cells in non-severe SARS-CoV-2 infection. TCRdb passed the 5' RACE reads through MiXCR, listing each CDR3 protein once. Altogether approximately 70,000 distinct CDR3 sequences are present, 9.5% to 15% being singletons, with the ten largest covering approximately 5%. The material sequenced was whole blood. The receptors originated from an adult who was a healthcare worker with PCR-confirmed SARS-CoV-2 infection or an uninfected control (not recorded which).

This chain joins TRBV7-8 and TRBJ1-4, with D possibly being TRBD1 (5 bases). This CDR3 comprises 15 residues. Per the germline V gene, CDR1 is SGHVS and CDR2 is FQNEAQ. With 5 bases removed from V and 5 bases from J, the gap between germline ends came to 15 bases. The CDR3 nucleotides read TGTGCCAGCAGCAAAATGCAGGGCCGGAATGAAAAACTGTTTTTT. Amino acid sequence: CASSKMQGRNEKLFF.

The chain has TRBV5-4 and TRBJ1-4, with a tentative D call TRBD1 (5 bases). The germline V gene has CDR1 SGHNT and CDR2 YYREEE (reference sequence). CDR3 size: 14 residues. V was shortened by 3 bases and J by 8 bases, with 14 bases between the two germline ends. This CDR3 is CASSSRGGEEKLFF. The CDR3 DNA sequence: TGTGCCAGCAGCTCTCGCGGGGGGGAGGAAAAACTGTTTTTT.

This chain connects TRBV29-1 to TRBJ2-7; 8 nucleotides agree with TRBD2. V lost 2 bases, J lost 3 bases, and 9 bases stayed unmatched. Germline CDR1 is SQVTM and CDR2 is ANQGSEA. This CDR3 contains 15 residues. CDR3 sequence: CSVESPAGGFYEQYF. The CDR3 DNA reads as TGCAGCGTTGAATCGCCGGCGGGGGGCTTCTACGAGCAGTACTTC.

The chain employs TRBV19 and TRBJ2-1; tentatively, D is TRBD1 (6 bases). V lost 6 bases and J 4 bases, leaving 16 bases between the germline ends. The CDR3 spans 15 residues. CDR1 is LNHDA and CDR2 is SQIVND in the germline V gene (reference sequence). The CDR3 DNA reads TGTGCCAGTAGCCCCCCGGGACACCGATACAATGAGCAGTTCTTC. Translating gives CASSPPGHRYNEQFF.

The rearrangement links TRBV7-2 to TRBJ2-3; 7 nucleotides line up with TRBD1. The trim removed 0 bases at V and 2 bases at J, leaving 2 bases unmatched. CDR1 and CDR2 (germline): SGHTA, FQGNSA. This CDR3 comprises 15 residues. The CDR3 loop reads CASSLADRATDTQYF. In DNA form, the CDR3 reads TGTGCCAGCAGCTTAGCAGACAGGGCCACAGATACGCAGTATTTT.

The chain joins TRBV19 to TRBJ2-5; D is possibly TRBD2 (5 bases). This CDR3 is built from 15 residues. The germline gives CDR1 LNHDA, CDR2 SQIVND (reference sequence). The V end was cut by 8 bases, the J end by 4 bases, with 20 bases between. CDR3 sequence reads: CASGPLELGGETQYF. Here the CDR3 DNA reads TGTGCCAGTGGACCGCTCGAACTAGGAGGAGAGACCCAGTACTTC. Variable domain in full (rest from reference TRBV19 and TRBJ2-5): DGGITQSPKYLFRKEGQNVTLSCEQNLNHDAMYWYRQDPGQGLRLIYYSQIVNDFQKGDIAEGYSVSREKKESFPLTVTSAQKNPTAFYLCASGPLELGGETQYFGPGTRLLVL.

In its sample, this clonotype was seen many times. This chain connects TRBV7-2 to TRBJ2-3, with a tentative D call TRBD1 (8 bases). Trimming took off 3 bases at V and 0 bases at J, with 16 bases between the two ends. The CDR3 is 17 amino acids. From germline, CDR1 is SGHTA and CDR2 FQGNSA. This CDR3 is CASSLRGGTGSTDTQYF. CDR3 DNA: TGTGCCAGCAGCTTGAGGGGGGGGACAGGTAGCACAGATACGCAGTATTTT.

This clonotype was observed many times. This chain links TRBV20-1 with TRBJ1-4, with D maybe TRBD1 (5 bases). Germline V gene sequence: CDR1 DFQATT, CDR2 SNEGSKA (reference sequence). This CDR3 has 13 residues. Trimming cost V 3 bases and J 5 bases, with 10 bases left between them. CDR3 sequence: CSASRQGNEKLFF. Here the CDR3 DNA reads TGCAGTGCTAGCCGGCAGGGCAATGAAAAACTGTTTTTT.

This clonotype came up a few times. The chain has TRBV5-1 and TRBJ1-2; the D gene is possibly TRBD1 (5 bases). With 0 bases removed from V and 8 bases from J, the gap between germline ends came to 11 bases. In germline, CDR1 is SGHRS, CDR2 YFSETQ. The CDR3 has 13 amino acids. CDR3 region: CASSLEGSEGYTF. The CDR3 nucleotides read TGCGCCAGCAGCTTGGAGGGGTCCGAGGGCTACACCTTC.

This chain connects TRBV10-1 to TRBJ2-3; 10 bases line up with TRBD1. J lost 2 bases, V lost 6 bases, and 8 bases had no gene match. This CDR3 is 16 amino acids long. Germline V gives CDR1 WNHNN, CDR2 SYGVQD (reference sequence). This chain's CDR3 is CASSPGTGVPTDTQYF. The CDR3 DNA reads TGCGCCAGCAGCCCGGGGACAGGGGTCCCCACAGATACGCAGTATTTT.

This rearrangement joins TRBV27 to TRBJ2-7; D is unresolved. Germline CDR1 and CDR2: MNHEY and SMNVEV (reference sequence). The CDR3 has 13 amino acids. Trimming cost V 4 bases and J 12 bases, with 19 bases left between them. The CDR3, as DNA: TGTGCCAGCAGTTCATTCGTTGGGTCCGGGCGGTACTTC. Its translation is CASSSFVGSGRYF.

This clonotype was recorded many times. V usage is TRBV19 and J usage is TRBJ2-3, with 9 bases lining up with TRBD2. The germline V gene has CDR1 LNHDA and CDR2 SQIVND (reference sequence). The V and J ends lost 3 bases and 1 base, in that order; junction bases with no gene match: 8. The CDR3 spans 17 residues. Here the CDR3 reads CASSMHPASGGTDTQYF. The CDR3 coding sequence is TGTGCCAGTAGTATGCACCCGGCTAGCGGGGGCACAGATACGCAGTATTTT.

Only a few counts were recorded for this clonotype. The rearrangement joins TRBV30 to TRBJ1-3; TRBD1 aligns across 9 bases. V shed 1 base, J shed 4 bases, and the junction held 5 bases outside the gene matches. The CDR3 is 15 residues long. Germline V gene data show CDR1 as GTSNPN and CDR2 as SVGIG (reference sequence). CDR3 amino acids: CAWSAQGARGNTIYF. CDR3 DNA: TGTGCCTGGAGTGCACAGGGGGCGCGGGGAAACACCATATATTTT.

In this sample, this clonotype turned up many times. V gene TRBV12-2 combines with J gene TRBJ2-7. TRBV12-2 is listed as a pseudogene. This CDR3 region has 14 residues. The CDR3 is CASRLLLSSYEQYF. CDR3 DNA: TGTGCAAGTCGCTTACTTCTTAGCTCCTACGAGCAGTACTTC.

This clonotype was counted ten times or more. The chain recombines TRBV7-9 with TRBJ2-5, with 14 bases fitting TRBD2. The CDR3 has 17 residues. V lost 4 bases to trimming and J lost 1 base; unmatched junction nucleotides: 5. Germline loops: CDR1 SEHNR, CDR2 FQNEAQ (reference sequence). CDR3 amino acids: CASSSPGTSGGQETQYF. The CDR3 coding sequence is TGTGCCAGCAGCTCACCCGGGACTAGCGGGGGCCAAGAGACCCAGTACTTC.